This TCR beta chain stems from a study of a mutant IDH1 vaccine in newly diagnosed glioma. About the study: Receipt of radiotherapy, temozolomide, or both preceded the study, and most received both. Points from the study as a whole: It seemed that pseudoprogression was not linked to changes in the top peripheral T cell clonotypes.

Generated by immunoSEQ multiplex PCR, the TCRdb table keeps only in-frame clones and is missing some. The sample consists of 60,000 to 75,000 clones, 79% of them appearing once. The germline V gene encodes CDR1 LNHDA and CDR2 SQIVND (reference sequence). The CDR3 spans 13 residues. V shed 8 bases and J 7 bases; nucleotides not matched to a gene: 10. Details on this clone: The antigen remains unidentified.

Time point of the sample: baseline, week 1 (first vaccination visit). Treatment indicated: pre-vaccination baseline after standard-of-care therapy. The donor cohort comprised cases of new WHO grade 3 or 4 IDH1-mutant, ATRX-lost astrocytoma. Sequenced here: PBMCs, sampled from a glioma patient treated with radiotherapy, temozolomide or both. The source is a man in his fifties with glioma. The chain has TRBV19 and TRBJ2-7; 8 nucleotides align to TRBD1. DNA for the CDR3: TGTGCCAGTCGTCCGCCAGGGGGCTCGGAGCAGTACTTC. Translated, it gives CASRPPGGSEQYF.